Listed here is a single TCR beta chain. These data belong to a study of technical replicates of blood from several donors. Sequencing used immunoSEQ multiplex PCR; TCRdb keeps in-frame clones, though not all of them. Found here are approximately 79,000 clones, 95% to 97% of them singletons; the top ten hold around 0.31%. The CDR3 totals 17 residues. The V gene's germline CDR1 is ENHRY and CDR2 SYGVKD. V was clipped by 2 bases and J by 4 bases; unmatched bases: 12. The V gene is TRBV10-3, the J gene TRBJ2-7, with 9 bases lining up with TRBD1. The material sequenced was T cells isolated from PBMCs. This receptor was identified in a human donor in good health. The CDR3 sequence: CAISEPTRDRVRYEQYF. The CDR3, as DNA: TGTGCCATCAGTGAGCCGACCCGGGACAGGGTTAGGTACGAGCAGTACTTC.